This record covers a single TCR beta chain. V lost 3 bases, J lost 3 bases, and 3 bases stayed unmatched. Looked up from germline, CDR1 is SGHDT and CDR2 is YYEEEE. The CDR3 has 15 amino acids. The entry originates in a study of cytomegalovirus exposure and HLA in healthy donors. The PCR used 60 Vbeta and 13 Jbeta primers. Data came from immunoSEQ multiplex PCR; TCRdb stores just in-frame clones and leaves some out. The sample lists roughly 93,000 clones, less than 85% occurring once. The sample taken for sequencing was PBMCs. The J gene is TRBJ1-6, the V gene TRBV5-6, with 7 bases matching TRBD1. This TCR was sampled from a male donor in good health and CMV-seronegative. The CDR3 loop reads CASSSGQVYNSPLHF. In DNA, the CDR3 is TGTGCCAGCAGCTCCGGACAGGTCTATAATTCACCCCTCCACTTT.